This section outlines one T cell receptor (beta chain) sequence together with its context. Its antigen is not identified. This specimen belongs to a study of OX40 agonist ivuxolimab in advanced cancers. The overall study: At 65% to 85% male, the cohort had a mean age of roughly 60 years, ranging from roughly 20 to 79.

Study outcomes and limitations: The work left the antigen specificity of expanded peripheral T cells undetermined.

Germline V CDR1 and CDR2: MNHEY, SVGAGI. Trimming at V came to 2 bases and at J to 3 bases, leaving 6 bases not matched to a gene. This CDR3 contains 15 residues. Data came from immunoSEQ multiplex PCR; TCRdb stores just in-frame clones and leaves some out. The sample lists roughly 80,000 clones, about 80% occurring once. The study sampled blood at baseline, cycle 4 day 1, and cycle 7 day 1. The sample here was CD4+ or CD8+ T cells sorted from blood, taken in a trial of the OX40 agonist ivuxolimab. V and J are TRBV6-5 and TRBJ2-5, with TRBD2 matching 7 bases. The receptor was isolated from an adult with an advanced solid tumor such as melanoma, head and neck, liver or kidney cancer. The CDR3: CASSYSGTPEETQYF. The CDR3 nucleotides are TGTGCCAGCAGTTACAGCGGGACTCCCGAAGAGACCCAGTACTTC.